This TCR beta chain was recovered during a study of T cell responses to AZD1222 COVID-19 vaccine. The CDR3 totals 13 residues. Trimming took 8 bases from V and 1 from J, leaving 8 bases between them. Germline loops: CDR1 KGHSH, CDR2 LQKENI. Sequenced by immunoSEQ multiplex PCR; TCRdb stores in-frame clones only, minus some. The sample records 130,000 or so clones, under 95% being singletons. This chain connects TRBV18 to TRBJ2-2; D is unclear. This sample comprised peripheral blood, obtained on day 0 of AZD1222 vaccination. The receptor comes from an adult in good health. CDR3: CASSSGNTGELFF. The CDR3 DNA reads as TGTGCCAGCAGTTCCGGGAACACCGGGGAGCTGTTTTTT.